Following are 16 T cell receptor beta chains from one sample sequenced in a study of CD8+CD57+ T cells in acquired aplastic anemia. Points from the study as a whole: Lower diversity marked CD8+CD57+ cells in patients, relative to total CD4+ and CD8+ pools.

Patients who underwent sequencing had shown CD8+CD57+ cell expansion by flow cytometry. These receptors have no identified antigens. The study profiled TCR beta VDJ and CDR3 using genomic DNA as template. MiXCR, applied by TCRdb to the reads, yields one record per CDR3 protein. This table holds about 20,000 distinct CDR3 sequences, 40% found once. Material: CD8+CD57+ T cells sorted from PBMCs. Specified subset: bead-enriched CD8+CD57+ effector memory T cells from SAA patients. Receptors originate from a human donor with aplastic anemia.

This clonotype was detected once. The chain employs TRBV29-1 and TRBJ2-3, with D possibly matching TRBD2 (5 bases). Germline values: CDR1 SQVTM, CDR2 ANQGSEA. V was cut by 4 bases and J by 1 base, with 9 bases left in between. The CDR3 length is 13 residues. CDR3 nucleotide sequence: TGCAGCGTTGGGACGCGGGGCACAGATACGCAGTATTTT. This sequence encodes CSVGTRGTDTQYF.

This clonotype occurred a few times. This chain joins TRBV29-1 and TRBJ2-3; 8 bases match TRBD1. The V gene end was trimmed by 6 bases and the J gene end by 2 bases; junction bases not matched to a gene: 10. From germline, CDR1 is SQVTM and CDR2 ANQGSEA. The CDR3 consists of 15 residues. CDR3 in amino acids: CSVVGQGLPTDTQYF. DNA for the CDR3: TGCAGCGTAGTCGGACAGGGCTTACCCACAGATACGCAGTATTTT.

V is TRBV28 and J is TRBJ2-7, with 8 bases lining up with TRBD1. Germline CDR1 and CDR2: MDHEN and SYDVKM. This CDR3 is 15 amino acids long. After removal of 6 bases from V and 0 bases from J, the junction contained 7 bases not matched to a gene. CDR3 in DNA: TGTGCCAGCAGGCAGGACAGGGCGAGCTCCTACGAGCAGTACTTC. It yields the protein CASRQDRASSYEQYF.

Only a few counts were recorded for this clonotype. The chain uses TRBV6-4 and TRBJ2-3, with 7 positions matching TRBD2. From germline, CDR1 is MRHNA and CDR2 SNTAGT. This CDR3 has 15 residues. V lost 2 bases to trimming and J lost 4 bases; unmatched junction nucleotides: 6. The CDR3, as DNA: TGTGCCAGCAGTGACAGTGGGCGGGAGCCAGATACGCAGTATTTT. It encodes CASSDSGREPDTQYF.

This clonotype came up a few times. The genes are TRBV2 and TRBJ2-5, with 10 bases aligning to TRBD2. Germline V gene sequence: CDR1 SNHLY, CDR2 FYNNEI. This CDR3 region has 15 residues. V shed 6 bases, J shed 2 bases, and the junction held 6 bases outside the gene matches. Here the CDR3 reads CASRELAGWQETQYF. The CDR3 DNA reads TGTGCCAGCAGGGAACTAGCGGGGTGGCAAGAGACCCAGTACTTC.

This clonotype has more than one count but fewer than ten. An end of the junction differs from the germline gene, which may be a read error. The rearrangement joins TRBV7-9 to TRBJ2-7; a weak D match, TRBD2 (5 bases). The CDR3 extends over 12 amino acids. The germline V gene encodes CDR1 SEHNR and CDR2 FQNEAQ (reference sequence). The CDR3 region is CASSLDLYEQYF. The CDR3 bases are TGCGCCAGCAGCTTGGACTTATACGAGCAGTACTTC.

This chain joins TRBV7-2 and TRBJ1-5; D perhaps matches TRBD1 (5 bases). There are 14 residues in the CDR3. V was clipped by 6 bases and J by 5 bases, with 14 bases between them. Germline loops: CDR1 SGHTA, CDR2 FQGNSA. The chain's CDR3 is CASSLGGPYQPQHF. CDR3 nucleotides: TGTGCCAGCAGTCTCGGGGGACCTTATCAGCCCCAGCATTTT.

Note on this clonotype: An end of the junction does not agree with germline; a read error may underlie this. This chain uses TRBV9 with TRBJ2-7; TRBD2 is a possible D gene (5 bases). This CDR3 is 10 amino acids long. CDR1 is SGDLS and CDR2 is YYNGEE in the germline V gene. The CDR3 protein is CTSLPGEQYF. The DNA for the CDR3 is TGTACCAGCCTTCCCGGGGAGCAGTATTTC.

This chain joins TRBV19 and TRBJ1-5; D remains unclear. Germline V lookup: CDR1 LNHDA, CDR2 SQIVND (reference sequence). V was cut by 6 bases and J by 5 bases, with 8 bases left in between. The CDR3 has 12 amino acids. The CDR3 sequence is CASSLDHQPQHF. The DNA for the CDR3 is TGTGCCAGTAGCTTAGATCATCAGCCCCAGCATTTT.

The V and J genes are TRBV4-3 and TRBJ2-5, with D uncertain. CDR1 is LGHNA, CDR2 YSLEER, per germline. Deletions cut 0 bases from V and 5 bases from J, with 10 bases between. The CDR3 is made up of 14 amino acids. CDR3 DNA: TGCGCCAGCAGCCAAGAAGTGGCTGGGGAGACCCAGTACTTC. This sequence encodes CASSQEVAGETQYF.

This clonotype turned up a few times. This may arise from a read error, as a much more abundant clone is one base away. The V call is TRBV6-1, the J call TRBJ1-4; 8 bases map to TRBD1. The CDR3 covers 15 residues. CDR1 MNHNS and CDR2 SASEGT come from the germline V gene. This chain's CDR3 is CASGDPGGTNEKLFF. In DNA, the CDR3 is TGTGCCAGCGGTGACCCAGGGGGCACTAATGAAAAACTGTTTTTT.

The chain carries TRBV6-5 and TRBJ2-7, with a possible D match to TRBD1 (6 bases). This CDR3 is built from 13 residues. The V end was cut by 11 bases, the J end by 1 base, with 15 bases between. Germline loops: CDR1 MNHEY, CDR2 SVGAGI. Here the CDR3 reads CAVRDTGSYEQYF. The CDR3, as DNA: TGTGCCGTACGGGACACCGGTTCCTACGAGCAGTACTTC.

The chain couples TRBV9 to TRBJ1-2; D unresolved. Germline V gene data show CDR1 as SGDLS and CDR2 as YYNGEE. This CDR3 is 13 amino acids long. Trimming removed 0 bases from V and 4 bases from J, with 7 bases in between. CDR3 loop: CASSVEGSYGYTF. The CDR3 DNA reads TGTGCCAGCAGCGTAGAAGGGAGCTATGGCTACACCTTC.

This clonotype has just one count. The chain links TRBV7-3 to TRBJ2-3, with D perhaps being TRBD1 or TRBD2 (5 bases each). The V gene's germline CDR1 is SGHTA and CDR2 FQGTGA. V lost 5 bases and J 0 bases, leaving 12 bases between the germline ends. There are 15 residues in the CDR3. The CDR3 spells CASSRDPPSTDTQYF. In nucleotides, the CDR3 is TGTGCCAGCAGCCGGGACCCACCTAGCACAGATACGCAGTATTTT.

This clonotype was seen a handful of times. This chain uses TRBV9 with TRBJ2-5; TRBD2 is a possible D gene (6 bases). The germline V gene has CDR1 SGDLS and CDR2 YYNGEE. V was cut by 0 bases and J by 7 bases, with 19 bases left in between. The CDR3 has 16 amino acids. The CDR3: CASSVAVGGYSGTQYF. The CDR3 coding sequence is TGTGCCAGCAGCGTAGCGGTGGGGGGTTACTCTGGGACCCAGTACTTC.

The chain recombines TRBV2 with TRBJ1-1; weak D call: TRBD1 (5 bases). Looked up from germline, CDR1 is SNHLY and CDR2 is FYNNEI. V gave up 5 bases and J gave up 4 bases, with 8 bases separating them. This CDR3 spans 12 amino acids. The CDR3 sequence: CASSRGGTEAFF. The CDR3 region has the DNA TGTGCCAGCAGTCGGGGGGGCACTGAAGCTTTCTTT.